This T cell receptor beta chain was observed in a study of T cells in Graves' hyperthyroidism and ophthalmopathy. Whole-study findings and limits: Most expanded thyroid clonotypes above 0.001 also appeared in blood. Model-based prediction identified ophthalmopathy a median 6.5 months prior to its onset.

In the case of this clonotype: The antigen remains unidentified.

TCR beta CDR3 region amplification was performed from RNA transcripts. Carried out on the TCR CDR3, a first-round RT-PCR used the HTBI primer set. TCRdb analysed the multiplex PCR reads with MiXCR anew, one entry per CDR3 protein. The profile shows roughly 500,000 distinct CDR3 sequences, about 43% of them singletons. Not enrolled were patients with uncontrolled infection, other autoimmune disease, pregnancy or lactation. Diagnosing involved the use of clinical symptoms, serum thyroxine and TRAb, thyroid ultrasound and orbital computed tomography. Material: peripheral blood or thyroid tissue (not recorded which). The TCR was taken from an adult woman with Graves' disease, either hyperthyroidism or ophthalmopathy (not recorded which).

The CDR3 protein is CASSLSRARTDTQYF. The DNA of the CDR3 is TGTGCCAGCAGCTTAAGTAGAGCTCGCACAGATACGCAGTATTTT. The rearrangement links TRBV7-8 to TRBJ2-3; D is uncertain. Trimming took off 2 bases at V and 1 base at J, with 10 bases between the two ends. This CDR3 is 15 amino acids long. Germline V gene data show CDR1 as SGHVS and CDR2 as FQNEAQ.